These T cell receptor beta chains were read from a single sample in a study of blood T cell repertoires in COVID-19. Data came from immunoSEQ multiplex PCR; TCRdb stores just in-frame clones and leaves some out. The table shows 75,000 to 100,000 clones, with roughly four fifths occurring only once. The specimen was peripheral blood. All receptors derive from a human donor in a cohort sampled during active COVID-19. Both conserved end residues are part of each CDR3. A D gene is named only where the DNA matches it firmly. A clone size is listed for some rows: how often the clone was seen (once, few, many), or a class if it is expanded.

abundance	len	v_gene	d_gene	j_gene	CDR3nt	CDR3aa
NA	15	TRBV2	TRBD2	TRBJ2-1	TGTGCCAGCAGTGAATGGGCGGGGGCCTACAATGAGCAGTTCTTC	CASSEWAGAYNEQFF
NA	13	TRBV5-1	TRBD1	TRBJ1-1	TGCGCCAGCATGGTCCAGGGGGCGACTGAAGCTTTCTTT	CASMVQGATEAFF
few	16	TRBV14	TRBD2	TRBJ2-1	TGTGCCAGCAGTCAAGGTAGCGGGGGGGCTTACAATGAGCAGTTCTTC	CASSQGSGGAYNEQFF
NA	14	TRBV5-4	NA	TRBJ2-5	TGTGCCAGCAGCTTGCCAGGGAGGAGAGAGACCCAGTACTTC	CASSLPGRRETQYF
NA	17	TRBV9	NA	TRBJ1-3	TGTGCCAGCAGCTGGCCATCCCAGGGGAACTCTGGAAACACCATATATTTT	CASSWPSQGNSGNTIYF
few	14	TRBV7-3	NA	TRBJ2-1	TGTGCCAGCAGCTACGACACAGGGCACAATGAGCAGTTCTTC	CASSYDTGHNEQFF
few	16	TRBV18	NA	TRBJ1-5	TGTGCCAGCTCACCACCGTCGGGGAATAGCAATCAGCCCCAGCATTTT	CASSPPSGNSNQPQHF
few	14	TRBV7-6	TRBD1	TRBJ1-2	TGTGCCAGCAGCACGCGGGAAGGGGGCAAAGGCTACACCTTC	CASSTREGGKGYTF
NA	15	TRBV7-9	NA	TRBJ2-1	TGTGCCAGCAGCTTAGGTCAGGATCACTACAATGAGCAGTTCTTC	CASSLGQDHYNEQFF
NA	17	TRBV13	TRBD1	TRBJ1-4	TGTGCCACCGCCCCCTCCGACAGGGTGCGTTTAGGTGAAAAACTGTTTTTT	CATAPSDRVRLGEKLFF
once	15	TRBV15	TRBD1	TRBJ2-7	TGTGCCACCAGCGGGCGAGGGACAGGGACCTACGAGCAGTACTTC	CATSGRGTGTYEQYF
NA	16	TRBV4-2	TRBD2	TRBJ2-3	TGTGCCAGCAGCCAAGATCAGGCGGGGGGTTCAGATACGCAGTATTTT	CASSQDQAGGSDTQYF
NA	18	TRBV9	NA	TRBJ1-3	TGTGCCAGCAGCCCCCACGGGGGGGCCCGATCCTCTGGAAACACCATATATTTT	CASSPHGGARSSGNTIYF
few	12	TRBV7-2	NA	TRBJ2-3	TGTGCCAGCAGCTTCGTCACAGATACGCAGTATTTT	CASSFVTDTQYF
NA	16	TRBV23-1	NA	TRBJ1-3	TGCGCCAGCAGTCAACCCTCACAGAGCTCTGGAAACACCATATATTTT	CASSQPSQSSGNTIYF
NA	14	TRBV6-1	NA	TRBJ1-5	TGTGCCAGCAGTGAGTCGTCTAGCAATCAGCCCCAGCATTTT	CASSESSSNQPQHF
NA	15	TRBV3-1/TRBV3-2	TRBD1	TRBJ1-2	TGTGCCAGCTGCCCCCGGGACAGGGGGTTGGTCGGCTACACCTTC	CASCPRDRGLVGYTF
NA	15	TRBV6-5	TRBD1	TRBJ1-4	TGTGCCAGCAGTTCCCTGGGACAGGATAATGAAAAACTGTTTTTT	CASSSLGQDNEKLFF
NA	16	TRBV7-2	TRBD2	TRBJ2-3	TGTGCCAGCAGCTTCCAGGTAGCGGGGGGCACAGATACGCAGTATTTT	CASSFQVAGGTDTQYF
NA	14	TRBV19	NA	TRBJ2-5	TGTGCCAGTAGGCCGAATTACAGGCTAGAGACCCAGTACTTC	CASRPNYRLETQYF
NA	15	TRBV6-5	NA	TRBJ1-2	TGTGCCAGCAGTTACGGGGCCCCGGCGCTCTATGGCTACACCTTC	CASSYGAPALYGYTF
NA	14	TRBV6-6	NA	TRBJ1-5	TGTGCCAGCAGTCCAGGGGCCGCGCCTCAGCCCCAGCATTTT	CASSPGAAPQPQHF
once	15	TRBV19	NA	TRBJ2-3	TGTGCCAGTAGTCCCTCTGTTCACGGTCCAGATACGCAGTATTTT	CASSPSVHGPDTQYF
NA	14	TRBV9	TRBD1	TRBJ1-5	TGTGCCAGCAGCAAGGGGGCAGGGGAACAGCCCCAGCATTTT	CASSKGAGEQPQHF
NA	17	TRBV29-1	NA	TRBJ1-5	TGCATCGGAGGGACGGGGTTGCCCTACTTCTGGAATCAGCCCCAGCATTTT	CIGGTGLPYFWNQPQHF
NA	13	TRBV18	NA	TRBJ1-1	TGTGCCAGCTCACCGGGGGGGAACACTGAAGCTTTCTTT	CASSPGGNTEAFF
NA	12	TRBV12-3/TRBV12-4	NA	TRBJ1-1	TGTGCCGTCCTGAGGGGGGGCACTGAAGCTTTCTTT	CAVLRGGTEAFF
NA	18	TRBV19	NA	TRBJ1-5	TGTGCCAGTAGTACCACTAGAATACAGGGAGTGAGCAATCAGCCCCAGCATTTT	CASSTTRIQGVSNQPQHF
NA	15	TRBV6-2/TRBV6-3	TRBD1	TRBJ1-6	TGTGCCAGCAGTTACAACGGACAGGGGAATTCACCCCTCCACTTT	CASSYNGQGNSPLHF
once	16	TRBV19	TRBD1	TRBJ2-7	TGTGCCAGTAGTGGGGGACAGGGAAACGGGAACTACGAGCAGTACTTC	CASSGGQGNGNYEQYF
NA	12	TRBV2	TRBD1	TRBJ2-1	TGTGCCAGCAGTGCGCGACAGGGGTTTCAGTTCTTC	CASSARQGFQFF
NA	15	TRBV30	NA	TRBJ2-4	TGTGCCTGGAGTGTACAAACAGGGATTAAAAACATTCAGTACTTC	CAWSVQTGIKNIQYF
NA	15	TRBV4-1	NA	TRBJ2-7	TGCGCCAGCAGCCAATACACAGGGATTCAGTACGAGCAGTACTTC	CASSQYTGIQYEQYF
few	16	TRBV5-1	NA	TRBJ2-2	TGCGCCAGCAGCTCAGGGGCTAGCTCGAGCACCGGGGAGCTGTTTTTT	CASSSGASSSTGELFF
NA	14	TRBV3-1/TRBV3-2	NA	TRBJ2-5	TGTGCCAGCAGCCAAGAGTTCGTACAAGAGACCCAGTACTTC	CASSQEFVQETQYF
once	17	TRBV5-1	NA	TRBJ1-3	TGCGCCAGCAGCTTGGCCGCAGGTTCCCGCTCTGGAAACACCATATATTTT	CASSLAAGSRSGNTIYF
once	15	TRBV9	TRBD1	TRBJ2-2	TGTGCCAGCAGCGGACAGGGACATAACACCGGGGAGCTGTTTTTT	CASSGQGHNTGELFF
NA	15	TRBV28	TRBD1	TRBJ2-7	TGTGCCAGCAGCTCGACCGGGACAGGAGATTACGAGCAGTACTTC	CASSSTGTGDYEQYF
once	14	TRBV7-2	TRBD2	TRBJ2-1	TGTGCCAGCAGCTTGCGGGGGAATGGCAATGAGCAGTTCTTC	CASSLRGNGNEQFF
NA	15	TRBV9	TRBD1	TRBJ1-1	TGTGCCAGCAGCGTAGTTAGGGGGCAGAACACTGAAGCTTTCTTT	CASSVVRGQNTEAFF
NA	15	TRBV28	TRBD1	TRBJ1-4	TGTGCCAGCAGTTCGAGGGGGACAGGGAATGAAAAACTGTTTTTT	CASSSRGTGNEKLFF
few	14	TRBV28	NA	TRBJ2-7	TGTGCCAGCACCCTAGGTAGTCTCAGGGCCGAGCAGTACTTC	CASTLGSLRAEQYF
NA	14	TRBV19	TRBD1	TRBJ1-5	TGTGCCAGTAGGACAGGGGGTAGCAATCAGCCCCAGCATTTT	CASRTGGSNQPQHF
NA	14	TRBV9	NA	TRBJ2-7	TGTGCCAGCAGCGGAAGCCAGGTTTCATCCGAGCAGTACTTC	CASSGSQVSSEQYF
NA	13	TRBV3-1/TRBV3-2	NA	TRBJ2-7	TGTGCCAGCAGCCAATGGACTACCTACGAGCAGTACTTC	CASSQWTTYEQYF
NA	15	TRBV6-4	TRBD2	TRBJ2-3	TGTGCCAGCAGTGTTAAAGCGGGGGGCCCCCATACGCAGTATTTT	CASSVKAGGPHTQYF
few	13	TRBV28	NA	TRBJ1-1	TGTGCCAGCAGTCTACCTTCGAACACTGAAGCTTTCTTT	CASSLPSNTEAFF
once	14	TRBV27	TRBD1	TRBJ2-7	TGTGCCAGCAGTTTAGGCTCAGGGGGCTACGAGCAGTACTTC	CASSLGSGGYEQYF
NA	15	TRBV24-1	NA	TRBJ2-5	TGTGCCACCAGTGATCCCGACAGGTACCAAGAGACCCAGTACTTC	CATSDPDRYQETQYF
NA	13	TRBV7-2	NA	TRBJ1-1	TGTGCCAGTACTACCTACCTGAACACTGAAGCTTTCTTT	CASTTYLNTEAFF
NA	13	TRBV18	TRBD1	TRBJ2-7	TGTGCCAGCTCACAGGGACAGAACTACGAGCAGTACTTC	CASSQGQNYEQYF
NA	13	TRBV29-1	NA	TRBJ2-3	TGCAGCACCCGACGGAGGACGGTAGATACGCAGTATTTT	CSTRRRTVDTQYF
few	16	TRBV27	NA	TRBJ2-7	TGTGCCAGCAGTTTACTCCCACTCCTGAGCTCCTACGAGCAGTACTTC	CASSLLPLLSSYEQYF